This T cell receptor (beta chain) was sequenced for a study of blood T cell repertoires in COVID-19. Study in general: Specimens from acute and convalescent COVID-19 originated in the United States, Italy and Spain. Sources were T cells, B-cell-depleted T cells, or PBMCs; the material itself was cDNA or gDNA.

CDR1 is MNHEY and CDR2 is SVGAGI in the germline V gene. The trim removed 6 bases at V and 3 bases at J, leaving 7 bases unmatched. The CDR3 is 14 residues long. In the authors' workflow: The assay estimated nucleated cells by amplifying reference gene primers. TCRdb keeps only in-frame clones here, not all; method: immunoSEQ multiplex PCR. That table furnishes V, J and clone size, whereas the DNA furnished D and trimming. The sample consists of roughly 160,000 clones, approximately 80% of them appearing once. Participants' reported clinical history set cohort assignment. The clonotype comes from a man in his forties or fifties who had recovered from COVID-19. Sequencing was carried out using PBMCs or T cells enriched from blood (not recorded which). The rearrangement joins TRBV6-5 to TRBJ2-7, with TRBD1 matching 8 bases. The CDR3 loop is CASRAGQGNYEQYF. CDR3 nucleotides: TGTGCCAGCAGAGCTGGACAGGGTAACTACGAGCAGTACTTC.